These 14 T cell receptor beta chains were sequenced from one sample in a study of blood T cell repertoires in COVID-19. Measured with immunoSEQ multiplex PCR; TCRdb has only the in-frame clones, and not every one. Of approximately 310,000 clones listed, approximately 87% are singletons. The sequenced sample consisted of peripheral blood. The receptors originated from a woman aged 45 to 65 who had recovered from COVID-19.

This clone was recorded only once. V usage is TRBV4-3 and J usage is TRBJ1-2, with D possibly TRBD1 on 6 matching bases. The V gene lost 3 bases and the J gene lost 0 bases, with 8 bases spanning the gap. This CDR3 has 14 amino acids. Germline CDR1 reads LGHNA; CDR2 reads YSLEER. CDR3 nucleotide sequence: TGCGCCAGCAGCCAGGGGGCGGCTAACTATGGCTACACCTTC. It translates to CASSQGAANYGYTF.

This clone was seen a handful of times. As DNA, the CDR3 is TGTGCCAGCAGCTTGCCCGGGACTCTGAACACCGGGGAGCTGTTTTTT. Amino acid sequence: CASSLPGTLNTGELFF. The chain is built from TRBV5-4 and TRBJ2-2, with D possibly TRBD2 on 6 matching bases. CDR3 length equals 16 residues. The germline V and J ends were trimmed by 1 base and 1 base, with 11 bases remaining between them. Looked up from germline, CDR1 is SGHNT and CDR2 is YYREEE (reference sequence).

The chain is built from TRBV7-2 and TRBJ2-1; 10 nucleotides match TRBD2. This CDR3 has 15 residues. The ends lost 4 bases at V and 5 bases at J; junction bases unmatched: 5. Germline assignment: CDR1 SGHTA and CDR2 FQGNSA. The CDR3 is CASSSWTSGNNEQFF. The CDR3 nucleotides read TGTGCCAGCAGCTCCTGGACTAGCGGAAACAATGAGCAGTTCTTC.

The genes are TRBV6-6 and TRBJ1-1; 8 bases are shared with TRBD1. The CDR3 contains 13 residues. Per germline, CDR1 MNHNY and CDR2 SVGAGI (reference sequence). After removal of 1 base from V and 10 bases from J, the junction contained 5 bases not matched to a gene. The CDR3 sequence: CASSYWEQGGAFF. DNA of the CDR3: TGTGCCAGCAGTTACTGGGAACAGGGGGGAGCTTTCTTT.

The V gene is TRBV28, the J gene TRBJ2-3, with no clear D. The CDR3 covers 13 residues. Trimming took 4 bases from V and 4 from J, leaving 9 bases between them. The V gene's germline CDR1 is MDHEN and CDR2 SYDVKM. This chain's CDR3 is CASSWATSDTQYF. The CDR3 DNA follows: TGTGCCAGCAGTTGGGCCACTTCAGATACGCAGTATTTT.

This clone has more than one count but fewer than ten. The chain joins TRBV7-9 to TRBJ1-6; maybe TRBD1 (6 bases). The germline gives CDR1 SEHNR, CDR2 FQNEAQ (reference sequence). V dropped 5 bases and J dropped 10 bases, with 18 bases sitting between them. The CDR3 covers 15 residues. CDR3 residues: CASSPDGRGGSPLHF. In DNA form, the CDR3 reads TGTGCCAGCAGCCCGGACGGCAGGGGCGGATCACCCCTCCACTTT.

This chain links TRBV6-5 with TRBJ1-1; a possible D gene is TRBD1 (5 bases). The CDR3 sequence is 13 residues long. V was clipped by 8 bases and J by 5 bases, with 15 bases between them. CDR1 and CDR2 from the germline V gene are MNHEY and SVGAGI. The CDR3 is CASGGAIYTEAFF. The DNA of the CDR3 is TGTGCCAGCGGAGGGGCTATATATACTGAAGCTTTCTTT.

V and J are TRBV28 and TRBJ2-7; 10 bases are a match to TRBD1. Germline loops: CDR1 MDHEN, CDR2 SYDVKM. There are 15 residues in the CDR3. Trimming at V came to 5 bases and at J to 3 bases, leaving 7 bases not matched to a gene. CDR3 in DNA: TGTGCCAGCAGTCAGACAGGGGGCCGCCGCTACGAGCAGTACTTC. Protein: CASSQTGGRRYEQYF.

The J gene is TRBJ2-3, the V gene TRBV4-1; weak D call: TRBD2 (5 bases). Trimming shortened V by 0 bases and J by 3 bases, and 10 bases separated the two germline ends. From germline, CDR1 is MGHRA and CDR2 YSYEKL. This CDR3 is 15 amino acids long. The CDR3 coding sequence is TGCGCCAGCAGCCAAGACGGGGTTGGGACAGATACGCAGTATTTT. It is translated as CASSQDGVGTDTQYF.

V usage is TRBV5-8 and J usage is TRBJ1-2; D might be TRBD1 (6 bases). Germline V gene lookup returns CDR1 SGHTS and CDR2 YDEGEE. Trimming took 1 base from V and 2 from J, leaving 9 bases between them. This CDR3 comprises 14 residues. The CDR3 protein is CASSLRGANYGYTF. CDR3 sequence (DNA): TGTGCCAGCAGCTTGCGGGGGGCGAACTATGGCTACACCTTC. Together with reference TRBV5-8 and TRBJ1-2, the CDR3 gives the full variable domain: EAGVTQSPTHLIKTRGQQATLRCSPISGHTSVYWYQQALGLGLQFLLWYDEGEERNRGNFPPRFSGRQFPNYSSELNVNALELEDSALYLCASSLRGANYGYTFGSGTRLTVV.

The V and J genes are TRBV2 and TRBJ1-1; D not certain. Trimming pared 6 bases from V and 5 bases from J, leaving 10 bases between. Per the germline V gene, CDR1 is SNHLY and CDR2 is FYNNEI. This CDR3 region has 12 residues. CDR3 amino acids: CASSQDKTEAFF. The DNA for the CDR3 is TGTGCCAGCAGCCAAGACAAGACTGAAGCTTTCTTT.

The J gene is TRBJ1-5, the V gene TRBV29-1; perhaps TRBD1 as D (5 bases). CDR3 length: 14 amino acids. Germline-derived CDR1 and CDR2 are SQVTM and ANQGSEA. Trimming pared 6 bases from V and 4 bases from J, leaving 16 bases between. DNA of the CDR3: TGCAGCGTCGCATTCGACCAGGGTAATCAGCCCCAGCATTTT. Residues: CSVAFDQGNQPQHF.

This clone was found a few times. The chain joins TRBV7-9 to TRBJ2-7; 8 nucleotides line up with TRBD2. This CDR3 is built from 15 residues. The V segment lost 1 base and the J segment 7 bases; nucleotides outside the gene matches: 9. The germline CDR1 and CDR2 sequences are SEHNR and FQNEAQ (reference sequence). The CDR3 loop reads CASSLGREGRGEQYF. The CDR3 DNA follows: TGTGCCAGCAGCTTAGGACGGGAGGGCCGAGGAGAGCAGTACTTC.

J is TRBJ2-3 and V is TRBV19; possibly TRBD1 for D (5 bases). Germline V gene lookup returns CDR1 LNHDA and CDR2 SQIVND (reference sequence). The CDR3 consists of 12 residues. Trimming pared 5 bases from V and 7 bases from J, leaving 10 bases between. Written as DNA, the CDR3 is TGTGCCAGTAGTTGGCAGGGTTATACGCAGTATTTT. Amino acid sequence: CASSWQGYTQYF.